The clone carrying this T cell receptor (beta chain) was recorded only once. Its target is unknown. These data come from a study of cytomegalovirus exposure and HLA in healthy donors. Across the study: It was reported in a later analysis that the 120 validation repertoires used the same platform as the approximately 600 first-cohort repertoires.

Study findings and constraints: In vitro experiments confirmed that three CMV-associated chains were specific for CMV antigens. Cytomegalovirus-associated status was assigned to 150 to 200 TCR beta chains.

Repertoires were generated with immunoSEQ multiplex PCR, while TCRdb's copy carries only in-frame clones and drops some. This sample has 150,000 to 250,000 clones; roughly 81% occur once, and the top ten carry roughly 1.2%. V lost 2 bases and J lost 0; bases outside the gene matches: 4. Looked up from germline, CDR1 is GTSNPN and CDR2 is SVGIG (reference sequence). The CDR3 extends over 15 amino acids. V is TRBV30 and J is TRBJ2-3, with 8 bases aligning to TRBD2. The TCR sequence derives from a woman aged 30 to 39 in good health and CMV-seronegative. Sequencing was performed on PBMCs. The CDR3 nucleotides are TGTGCCTGGAGTCAACTAGCGGTCAGCACAGATACGCAGTATTTT. Translated, it gives CAWSQLAVSTDTQYF. Combining the CDR3 with reference TRBV30 and TRBJ2-3 gives the whole variable domain SQTIHQWPATLVQPVGSPLSLECTVEGTSNPNLYWYRQAAGRGLQLLFYSVGIGQISSEVPQNLSASRPQDRQFILSSKKLLLSDSGFYLCAWSQLAVSTDTQYFGPGTRLTVL.